Each of the 7 T cell receptor beta chains below was sequenced from the same sample in a study of blood T cells in healthy people across ages. For the second PCR, which ran for about 7 to 12 cycles, a sample-barcoded 5' primer and a J-beta primer mix were used. One entry per CDR3 protein, called by TCRdb with MiXCR from the 5' RACE reads. The repertoire has around 1,100,000 distinct CDR3 sequences, 35% to 45% of them found once; the top ten carry 10% to 15%. Material for sequencing was blood. These receptor sequences come from a young man in good health.

J is TRBJ1-6 and V is TRBV5-6; no clear D gene. CDR1 is SGHDT, CDR2 YYEEEE, per germline. V dropped 4 bases and J dropped 0 bases, with 11 bases sitting between them. The CDR3 runs to 16 residues. The CDR3 loop is CASSRLASSYNSPLHF. The CDR3 DNA sequence: TGTGCCAGCAGCCGTTTAGCGAGCTCCTATAATTCACCCCTCCACTTT.

The chain links TRBV6-5 to TRBJ2-2, with 7 positions matching TRBD2. Germline V gene sequence: CDR1 MNHEY, CDR2 SVGAGI. The CDR3 extends over 15 amino acids. V lost 2 bases and J lost 4; bases outside the gene matches: 4. Here the CDR3 reads CASSYGRGSTGELFF. The CDR3 nucleotides are TGTGCCAGCAGTTACGGGCGGGGGAGCACCGGGGAGCTGTTTTTT.

V and J are TRBV7-2 and TRBJ2-5, with D unresolved. This CDR3 comprises 13 residues. Germline values: CDR1 SGHTA, CDR2 FQGNSA. The V end lost 7 bases, the J end lost 5 bases, and 14 bases lay between the germline ends. As DNA, the CDR3 is TGTGCCAGCACCACCGCCTTTTGGGAGACCCAGTACTTC. Its translation is CASTTAFWETQYF.

In its sample, this clonotype was seen a few times. This chain connects TRBV11-2 to TRBJ2-3, with 13 bases lining up with TRBD2. V was pared by 2 bases and J by 3 bases, with 5 bases of the junction left unmatched. There are 17 residues in the CDR3. Germline V lookup: CDR1 SGHAT, CDR2 FQNNGV. For the CDR3, the DNA is TGTGCCAGCAGCTTAACCCTGACTAGCGGGGGGACAGATACGCAGTATTTT. Amino acid sequence: CASSLTLTSGGTDTQYF.

This sequence joins TRBV28 and TRBJ2-5, with 8 bases identical to TRBD2. The DNA end lines up better with TRBJ2-7; the J call may be wrong. The CDR3 contains 15 residues. Germline V gene lookup returns CDR1 MDHEN and CDR2 SYDVKM. CDR3 nucleotide sequence: TGTGCCAGCAGTTTGGGAATAGCGGGAATCGACGAGCAGTACTTC. It specifies CASSLGIAGIDEQYF.

The chain carries TRBV4-2 and TRBJ2-7, with D perhaps matching TRBD2 (6 bases). CDR3 size: 17 residues. V was clipped by 4 bases and J by 3 bases, with 22 bases between them. CDR1 LGHNA and CDR2 YNFKEQ come from the germline V gene. The CDR3 DNA follows: TGTGCCAGCAGCCGTACTCAAACCGGGACTTACGTCTACGAGCAGTACTTC. Its translation is CASSRTQTGTYVYEQYF.

As concerns this clonotype: The junction shows a germline mismatch at one end, possibly a read error. V and J are TRBV5-1 and TRBJ1-2; perhaps TRBD1 as D (5 bases). Germline V gene lookup returns CDR1 SGHRS and CDR2 YFSETQ. There are 17 residues in the CDR3. In nucleotides, the CDR3 is TGCGCCAGCCCGTCCGGGGCAGGAAGACACTTTGCTTATGGCTGCACCTTC. It codes for CASPSGAGRHFAYGCTF. The full variable domain, completed using reference TRBV5-1 and TRBJ1-2, is KAGVTQTPRYLIKTRGQQVTLSCSPISGHRSVSWYQQTPGQGLQFLFEYFSETQRNKGNFPGRFSGRQFSNSRSEMNVSTLELGDSALYLCASPSGAGRHFAYGCTFGSGTRLTVV.